A selection of T cell receptor beta chains follows, all from one sample in a study of blood T cells in healthy people across ages. Using its own MiXCR run on the 5' RACE reads, TCRdb lists one record per CDR3 protein. This table holds 850,000 to 1,100,000 distinct CDR3 sequences, 30% to 40% found once. Material: blood. These receptors all come from a man between 18 and 35 years old in good health. Both conserved end residues are part of each CDR3.

j_gene	v_gene	CDR3aa
TRBJ2-5	TRBV20-1	CSASLPTSGSETQYF
TRBJ2-5	TRBV20-1	CSARELRDQYF
TRBJ2-5	TRBV20-1	CSASRSNKETQYF
TRBJ2-5	TRBV7-8	CASSLGLAGTQYF
TRBJ2-3	TRBV5-1	CASNSGTGRSDTQYF
TRBJ1-5	TRBV20-1	CSARDSQGGQPQHF
TRBJ1-1	TRBV2	CASSPDGWNTEAFF
TRBJ2-3	TRBV29-1	CSGRGTSGNTDTQYF
TRBJ1-1	TRBV29-1	CSGGVGTEAFF
TRBJ2-5	TRBV4-1	CASSQRDVSSYQETLYF
TRBJ1-1	TRBV6-2/TRBV6-3	CASSYPDRGPVNTEAFF
TRBJ2-3	TRBV29-1	CSAGQGSTDTQYF
TRBJ1-2	TRBV7-3	CASSLPGGEGYTF
TRBJ1-2	TRBV20-1	CSARAGDRVTF
TRBJ2-7	TRBV12-3/TRBV12-4	CASSSGVEQYF
TRBJ1-2	TRBV7-9	CASSDLDRLNYGYTF
NA	TRBV14	CASSPYPGYNEQYF
TRBJ1-4	TRBV7-2	CASSPGVRTLGEKLFF
TRBJ2-5	TRBV20-1	CSARALAQETQYF
NA	TRBV30	CAWSHRGTYEQYF
TRBJ1-4	TRBV30	CAWSDGTLNEKLFF
TRBJ2-1	TRBV5-1	CASSAQPARAPHGEQFF
TRBJ2-1	TRBV5-1	CASSVAGIYNEQFF
TRBJ2-2	TRBV29-1	CSVGRGTGELFF
TRBJ1-2	TRBV6-2/TRBV6-3	CASSNRYGYTF
TRBJ2-1	TRBV5-4	CASSAGIFVYNEQFF
TRBJ2-3	TRBV28	CASSERGGRTDTQYF
TRBJ1-4	TRBV20-1	CSAKQGAWAEKLFF
TRBJ2-2	TRBV5-4	CASSGTSGGTNTGELFF
TRBJ2-3	TRBV25-1	CATSGGGRDTQYF
TRBJ2-3	TRBV12-3/TRBV12-4	CASSLRTVSTDTQYF